Each of the 17 T cell receptor beta chains below was sequenced from the same sample in a study of cytomegalovirus exposure and HLA in healthy donors (dated by TCRdb to about 2017). The library was produced with the immunoSEQ multiplex PCR assay. For the multiplex PCR, a mixture combining 60 forward primers for TCR Vbeta segments and 13 reverse primers for TCR Jbeta segments was used. The table comes from immuneACCESS by way of TCRdb, which keeps in-frame sequences with V and J called. Part of the clones is missing from these tables; in studies checked, under half for an unresolved V gene and the rest for unknown reasons. The sample profile shows some 70,000 clones; roughly 74% of them were found once. Around 7.4% of the sample goes to the ten largest clones. Sequencing was carried out using PBMCs. The receptors shown here come from a man younger than 35 in good health and CMV-seropositive.

This chain links TRBV30 with TRBJ1-1, with a possible D match to TRBD1 (5 bases). This CDR3 spans 10 amino acids. Germline CDR1 reads GTSNPN; CDR2 reads SVGIG (reference sequence). Trimming removed 6 bases from V and 6 bases from J, with 8 bases in between. The CDR3 sequence is CACGGAEAFF. CDR3 coding DNA: TGTGCCTGCGGGGGTGCTGAAGCTTTCTTT.

The chain carries TRBV10-3 and TRBJ2-7; D call uncertain. The CDR3 runs 12 residues. Looked up from germline, CDR1 is ENHRY and CDR2 is SYGVKD. V lost 7 bases and J 2 bases, leaving 9 bases between the germline ends. The CDR3 reads CAIKAETYEQYF. The CDR3 nucleotides read TGTGCCATCAAGGCGGAGACCTACGAGCAGTACTTC.

The CDR3, as DNA: TGTGCCAGCAGCGGAGCCGGGACTAGCGGGCCAAGCTCCTACAATGAGCAGTTCTTC. Amino acid sequence: CASSGAGTSGPSSYNEQFF. The chain recombines TRBV7-2 with TRBJ2-1, with TRBD2 matching 12 bases. The V segment lost 5 bases and the J segment 0 bases; nucleotides outside the gene matches: 11. Germline CDR1 reads SGHTA; CDR2 reads FQGNSA. The CDR3 sequence is 19 residues long.

This sequence joins TRBV4-1 and TRBJ1-1; no firm D call. Looked up from germline, CDR1 is MGHRA and CDR2 is YSYEKL. With 4 bases removed from V and 1 base from J, the gap between germline ends came to 7 bases. The length of the CDR3 is 13 residues. CDR3 in DNA: TGCGCCAGCAGCCCCGTGAGGAACACTGAAGCTTTCTTT. Residues: CASSPVRNTEAFF.

This clone was observed a few times. The chain employs TRBV25-1 and TRBJ2-5, with 8 bases matching TRBD1. V was clipped by 4 bases and J by 5 bases; unmatched bases: 12. Germline V gene sequence: CDR1 MGHDK, CDR2 SYGVNS. This CDR3 has 16 residues. The DNA of the CDR3 is TGTGCCAGCAGTGGTTGGAACGGACAGGGAAGGGAGACCCAGTACTTC. It specifies CASSGWNGQGRETQYF.

CDR3 coding DNA: TGTGCCTGGAGCCGAGGTGAAGCTTTCTTT. The encoded protein is CAWSRGEAFF. The chain joins TRBV30 to TRBJ1-1; D ambiguous. CDR3 size: 10 residues. In germline, CDR1 is GTSNPN, CDR2 SVGIG (reference sequence). V lost 3 bases and J 7 bases, leaving 6 bases between the germline ends.

This clone was recorded once. This chain joins TRBV5-4 and TRBJ2-7, with D possibly TRBD1 on 6 matching bases. The germline V gene has CDR1 SGHNT and CDR2 YYREEE (reference sequence). V was trimmed by 3 bases and J by 2 bases, leaving 12 bases between them. The CDR3 runs to 14 residues. The CDR3 nucleotides read TGTGCCAGCAGCTACCGGGACACACCCTACGAGCAGTACTTC. It codes for CASSYRDTPYEQYF.

This chain's CDR3 is CASSLTVHIQYF. DNA of the CDR3: TGTGCCAGCAGTTTAACAGTGCACATTCAGTACTTC. V gene TRBV28 combines with J gene TRBJ2-4; D is unclear. Germline values: CDR1 MDHEN, CDR2 SYDVKM. The CDR3 extends over 12 amino acids. Trimming removed 2 bases from V and 8 bases from J, with 7 bases in between. The variable domain in full, completed from reference TRBV28 and TRBJ2-4, reads DVKVTQSSRYLVKRTGEKVFLECVQDMDHENMFWYRQDPGLGLRLIYFSYDVKMKEKGDIPEGYSVSREKKERFSLILESASTNQTSMYLCASSLTVHIQYFGAGTRLSVL.

This clone was detected only once. The chain links TRBV30 to TRBJ2-3, with 10 bases identical to TRBD1. Germline CDR1 and CDR2: GTSNPN and SVGIG (reference sequence). CDR3 length: 14 residues. After removal of 5 bases from V and 4 bases from J, the junction contained 6 bases not matched to a gene. CDR3 amino acids: CAWSGQGSADTQYF. DNA for the CDR3: TGTGCCTGGTCGGGACAGGGGAGCGCAGATACGCAGTATTTT.

The chain recombines TRBV5-3 with TRBJ2-6, with a tentative D call TRBD1 (5 bases). TRBV5-3 is flagged as an ORF with uncertain function. V lost 0 bases to trimming and J lost 3 bases, with 7 bases between them. This CDR3 is 15 amino acids long. The CDR3 spells CARSLEGFGANVLTF. DNA of the CDR3: TGTGCCAGAAGCTTGGAGGGGTTTGGGGCCAACGTCCTGACTTTC.

The chain links TRBV2 to TRBJ2-1, with TRBD2 as a possible D gene (6 bases). There are 11 residues in the CDR3. Per the germline V gene, CDR1 is SNHLY and CDR2 is FYNNEI. Trimming shortened V by 9 bases and J by 5 bases, and 8 bases separated the two germline ends. DNA for the CDR3: TGTGCCAGTACTAGCAACAATGAGCAGTTCTTC. This codes for CASTSNNEQFF.

The rearrangement joins TRBV2 to TRBJ2-3, with 7 bases aligning to TRBD2. The germline CDR1 and CDR2 sequences are SNHLY and FYNNEI. This CDR3 comprises 16 residues. Unmatched junction bases numbered 8, after V lost 4 bases and J lost 1 base. CDR3 region: CASSASSGFGTDTQYF. The CDR3 region has the DNA TGTGCCAGCAGTGCATCTAGCGGTTTTGGCACAGATACGCAGTATTTT.

CDR3 nucleotide sequence: TGTGCCAGCAGCCAAGATCGGAGGCCCGCCTACGAGCAGTACTTC. Translation: CASSQDRRPAYEQYF. The chain couples TRBV14 to TRBJ2-7, with a possible D match to TRBD2 (5 bases). The germline CDR1 and CDR2 sequences are SGHDN and FVKESK. This CDR3 has 15 residues. Trimming left V 0 bases short and J 2 bases short, with 11 bases between.

The V and J genes are TRBV20-1 and TRBJ2-5; D may be TRBD2 (5 bases). The germline V gene has CDR1 DFQATT and CDR2 SNEGSKA (reference sequence). Trimming removed 6 bases at V and 5 bases at J, with 10 bases between. The CDR3 extends over 11 amino acids. CDR3: CSAEDEETQYF. The CDR3 region has the DNA TGCAGTGCGGAGGACGAGGAGACCCAGTACTTC.

The chain combines TRBV30 with TRBJ1-1; D gene ambiguous. V lost 5 bases and J 3 bases, leaving 22 bases between the germline ends. CDR1 and CDR2 from the germline V gene are GTSNPN and SVGIG (reference sequence). CDR3 length: 16 residues. The CDR3 DNA reads TGTGCCTGGTCTAAAACGTCGCGGGAATCGGACACTGAAGCTTTCTTT. It yields the protein CAWSKTSRESDTEAFF.

This clone was counted a few times. This chain connects TRBV6-5 to TRBJ2-1; maybe TRBD2 (6 bases). Per germline, CDR1 MNHEY and CDR2 SVGAGI. Trimming cost V 6 bases and J 8 bases, with 17 bases left between them. CDR3 length equals 14 residues. CDR3 in DNA: TGTGCCAGCAGCCCCGGGCTAGCGAGCTATGAGCAGTTCTTC. Translating gives CASSPGLASYEQFF.

The chain employs TRBV7-2 and TRBJ2-1, with D uncertain. Germline V lookup: CDR1 SGHTA, CDR2 FQGNSA. Trimming shortened V by 6 bases and J by 8 bases, and 14 bases separated the two germline ends. The CDR3 covers 13 residues. This CDR3 reads CASSYPMADEQFF. CDR3 DNA: TGTGCCAGCAGTTACCCCATGGCGGATGAGCAGTTCTTC.